This TCR beta chain appears in the sequencing data of a study of response to subunit inactivated influenza vaccine. General study findings and limits: After each seasonal influenza vaccination, few new T cells are recruited, the authors suggested.

TCRdb used MiXCR to reprocess the RT-PCR reads, holding one entry per CDR3 protein. The sample has about 620,000 distinct CDR3 sequences, roughly 10% seen once. This clonotype was counted a few times. The target antigen is unknown. From germline, CDR1 is SGHKS and CDR2 YYEKEE (reference sequence). This CDR3 spans 15 amino acids. Trimming cost V 2 bases and J 3 bases; bases outside gene matches: 2. These data were likewise used in another study, on T cells expressing NK-cell markers. That paper adds: The authors generated TCR beta cDNA through 5'RACE template switching with UMIs. A handful of donors showed these clonotypes also leading the CD3+CD56-NKG2C+ fraction.

The TCR sequence derives from a man aged 45-65 years who received an inactivated influenza vaccine. The source material was PBMCs from blood, sampled on the day of vaccination. The chain recombines TRBV5-5 with TRBJ2-1, with 10 bases aligning to TRBD2. CDR3 region: CASSFGTSVYNEQFF. CDR3 DNA sequence: TGTGCCAGCAGCTTTGGGACTAGCGTCTACAATGAGCAGTTCTTC.